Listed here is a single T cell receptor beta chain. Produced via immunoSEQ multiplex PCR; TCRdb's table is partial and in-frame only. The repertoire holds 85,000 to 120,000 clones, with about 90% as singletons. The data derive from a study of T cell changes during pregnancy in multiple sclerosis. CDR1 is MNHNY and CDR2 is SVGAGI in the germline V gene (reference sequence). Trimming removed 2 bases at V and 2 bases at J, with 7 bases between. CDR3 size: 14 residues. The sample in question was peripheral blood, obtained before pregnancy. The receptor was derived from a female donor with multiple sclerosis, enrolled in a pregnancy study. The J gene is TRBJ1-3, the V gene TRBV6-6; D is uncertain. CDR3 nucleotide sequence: TGTGCCAGCAGTTACGCAGGCGCTGGAAACACCATATATTTT. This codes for CASSYAGAGNTIYF.